This TCR beta chain was sequenced during a study of CD8 T cells in Susac syndrome. V gave up 4 bases and J gave up 0 bases, with 8 bases separating them. The CDR3 has 14 residues. The germline V gene encodes CDR1 LGHNT and CDR2 FRNRAP. Comment on this clonotype: The target antigen is unknown.

Study results and caveats: It was acknowledged in the study that the number of individuals who were included in its TCR sequencing and HLA analysis was relatively small.

With random hexamers, roughly 0.45 to 1 ug RNA was reverse transcribed. The immunoSEQ assay covered 54 Vbeta and 13 Jbeta segments for CDR3. TCRdb re-analysed the immunoSEQ multiplex PCR reads in MiXCR, keeping a single row per CDR3 protein. The sample consists of about 120,000 distinct CDR3 sequences, around 94% of them appearing once. CD8+ and CD4+ T cells from blood underwent TCR beta sequencing, which was carried out in a high-throughput format. Negative isolation was used for CD8+ and CD4+ T cells and FACS enrichment for TEMRA cells. The genes are TRBV12-5 and TRBJ2-3, with D possibly matching TRBD1 (6 bases). The sequence was obtained from a human donor with multiple sclerosis. Sequenced material: CD4+ T cells from PBMCs. As DNA, the CDR3 is TGTGCTAGTGGTTGGGGGCGGAGCACAGATACGCAGTATTTT. Its protein product is CASGWGRSTDTQYF.